This passage covers 31 T cell receptor beta chains from one sample sequenced in a study of T cells in Graves' hyperthyroidism and ophthalmopathy. Using RNA transcripts as the source, TCR beta CDR3 regions were amplified. The HTBI primer set was used in a first-round RT-PCR of the TCR CDR3. MiXCR, run by TCRdb on the multiplex PCR reads, gives a single entry per CDR3 protein. The table shows 690,000 or so distinct CDR3 sequences, with around 19% occurring only once. Material for sequencing was blood. Receptor source: a woman between 45 and 65 years old with Graves' hyperthyroidism that later progressed to Graves' ophthalmopathy.

The chain combines TRBV19 with TRBJ1-3; no reliable D call. Germline lookup yields CDR1 LNHDA and CDR2 SQIVND (reference sequence). This CDR3 comprises 15 residues. V dropped 3 bases and J dropped 3 bases, with 12 bases sitting between them. CDR3 bases: TGTGCCAGTAGTATGAGGACGAACCTTGGAAACACCATATATTTT. Amino acid sequence: CASSMRTNLGNTIYF.

V gene TRBV6-5 combines with J gene TRBJ1-1; D remains ambiguous. The V gene lost 0 bases and the J gene lost 10 bases, with 15 bases spanning the gap. Germline values: CDR1 MNHEY, CDR2 SVGAGI. CDR3 size: 14 residues. The CDR3 is CASSYSSTHRTAFF. CDR3 nucleotides: TGTGCCAGCAGTTACTCGAGTACTCATAGGACAGCTTTCTTT.

This clonotype was picked up a small number of times. The V gene is TRBV7-8, the J gene TRBJ1-2; possible D gene TRBD1, 6 bases. Trimming took off 2 bases at V and 8 bases at J, with 18 bases between the two ends. The CDR3 contains 15 residues. The germline V gene encodes CDR1 SGHVS and CDR2 FQNEAQ. The CDR3 region is CASSLSLRGLGGYTF. CDR3 bases: TGTGCCAGCAGCTTAAGTTTAAGGGGGTTAGGAGGCTACACCTTC.

The rearrangement uses TRBV20-1 and TRBJ1-4, with D perhaps TRBD1 (5 bases). This CDR3 spans 13 amino acids. Germline V CDR1 and CDR2: DFQATT, SNEGSKA (reference sequence). Trimming pared 0 bases from V and 7 bases from J, leaving 9 bases between. The CDR3 reads CSARDGGSEKLFF. In DNA form, the CDR3 reads TGCAGTGCTAGAGATGGGGGGAGTGAAAAACTGTTTTTT.

This chain joins TRBV7-6 and TRBJ2-5, with D uncertain. CDR1 is SGHVS and CDR2 is FNYEAQ in the germline V gene. The length of the CDR3 is 14 residues. V was cut by 3 bases and J by 7 bases, with 15 bases left in between. The CDR3 spells CASSLVPSGRTQYF. The CDR3 nucleotides are TGTGCCAGCAGCTTGGTGCCCTCCGGGCGGACCCAGTACTTC.

This clonotype was seen more than once but under ten times. The chain is built from TRBV12-3 or TRBV12-4 and TRBJ1-3; 7 nucleotides align to TRBD1. This CDR3 is 15 amino acids long. V lost 1 base to trimming and J lost 7 bases; unmatched junction nucleotides: 7. CDR3 amino acids: CASSLGDSLRNTIYF. As DNA, the CDR3 is TGTGCCAGCAGTTTAGGGGACAGTCTGCGGAACACCATATATTTT.

This sequence joins TRBV12-5 and TRBJ2-2; D is undetermined. Per germline, CDR1 LGHNT and CDR2 FRNRAP. The V end lost 2 bases, the J end lost 6 bases, and 4 bases lay between the germline ends. This CDR3 is 12 amino acids long. CDR3 nucleotides: TGTGCTAGTGGTTTGTTCGCCGGGGAGCTGTTTTTT. Its protein product is CASGLFAGELFF.

The chain couples TRBV5-8 to TRBJ1-2; weak D call: TRBD1 (6 bases). Trimming took 9 bases from V and 7 from J, leaving 13 bases between them. The CDR3 has 11 amino acids. The V gene's germline CDR1 is SGHTS and CDR2 YDEGEE. CDR3 sequence: CAKEGDRGYTF. The CDR3 DNA is TGTGCCAAGGAGGGGGATCGTGGCTACACCTTC.

As concerns this clonotype: A much larger clone differs from this one at a single base, so this may be a read error. The chain employs TRBV30 and TRBJ1-1, with 9 bases lining up with TRBD1. The CDR3 is made up of 14 amino acids. V trimming: 5 bases; J trimming: 5 bases; junction bases outside the gene matches: 9. Germline CDR1 GTSNPN, CDR2 SVGIG (reference sequence). CDR3 in DNA: TGTGCCTGGTCCCGCGGACAGGGGAAGACTGAAGCTTTCTTT. Protein: CAWSRGQGKTEAFF.

The rearrangement uses TRBV4-1 and TRBJ1-1, with TRBD1 as a possible D gene (5 bases). The CDR3 loop spans 15 amino acids. V was shortened by 0 bases and J by 5 bases, with 13 bases between the two germline ends. The germline V gene encodes CDR1 MGHRA and CDR2 YSYEKL. In DNA, the CDR3 is TGCGCCAGCAGCCAAGATTTTGTGGGGCGAACTGAAGCTTTCTTT. It yields the protein CASSQDFVGRTEAFF.

V usage is TRBV29-1 and J usage is TRBJ2-7; D is perhaps TRBD1 or TRBD2 (6 bases each). The CDR3 is 14 amino acids. Germline V CDR1 and CDR2: SQVTM, ANQGSEA. V was clipped by 7 bases and J by 1 base, with 17 bases between them. The CDR3 DNA reads TGCAGCGCTGGGGGGCATTCGGCTTCCTACGAGCAGTACTTC. Its protein is CSAGGHSASYEQYF.

This clonotype has only one observation. The CDR3 loop is CASSTHRGRTEAFF. The CDR3 DNA is TGTGCCAGTAGTACGCACAGGGGAAGGACTGAAGCTTTCTTT. The chain carries TRBV19 and TRBJ1-1; 7 bases line up with TRBD1. This CDR3 region has 14 residues. Germline assignment: CDR1 LNHDA and CDR2 SQIVND (reference sequence). J lost 5 bases, V lost 4 bases, and 7 bases had no gene match.

This clonotype was counted many times. The J gene is TRBJ2-7, the V gene TRBV2; weak D call: TRBD1 (5 bases). Germline V gene lookup returns CDR1 SNHLY and CDR2 FYNNEI. The CDR3 consists of 17 residues. V shed 4 bases and J shed 1 base, with 20 bases lying between them. CDR3 DNA: TGTGCCAGCAGTGTGAATCCAGGGTTAACGGTATCCTACGAGCAGTACTTC. Protein product: CASSVNPGLTVSYEQYF.

V and J are TRBV24-1 and TRBJ2-1, with D perhaps matching TRBD2 (5 bases). Trimming cost V 4 bases and J 8 bases, with 17 bases left between them. CDR3 length: 15 amino acids. Germline loops: CDR1 KGHDR, CDR2 SFDVKD. This chain's CDR3 is CATSDPSRVDYEQFF. In nucleotides, the CDR3 is TGTGCCACCAGTGACCCATCGCGTGTGGACTATGAGCAGTTCTTC.

The gene calls are TRBV20-1 and TRBJ1-2; D is ambiguous. Trimming took off 5 bases at V and 8 bases at J, with 12 bases between the two ends. The CDR3 contains 11 residues. Germline lookup yields CDR1 DFQATT and CDR2 SNEGSKA (reference sequence). CDR3 DNA: TGCAGTGCTGGCCCTCTCCTGGGCTACACCTTC. Its protein product is CSAGPLLGYTF.

This chain connects TRBV27 to TRBJ1-2; D not certain. Germline-derived CDR1 and CDR2 are MNHEY and SMNVEV (reference sequence). CDR3 length equals 14 residues. CDR3 DNA sequence: TGTGCGAGCCGCCCGAACATCCCTAACTATGGCTACACCTTC. Translated: CASRPNIPNYGYTF.

This clonotype was seen a few times. V usage is TRBV6-1 and J usage is TRBJ1-2; D is undetermined. V dropped 5 bases and J dropped 1 base, with 14 bases sitting between them. This CDR3 is built from 15 residues. Germline V gene sequence: CDR1 MNHNS, CDR2 SASEGT. The CDR3 DNA is TGTGCCAGCAGTCCCACCCATTCCTATAACTATGGCTACACCTTC. Translation: CASSPTHSYNYGYTF.

This clonotype was picked up many times. This CDR3 is CASSFPRSDEQFF. The CDR3 region has the DNA TGCGCCAGCAGCTTCCCGCGTTCCGATGAGCAGTTCTTC. The chain couples TRBV5-1 to TRBJ2-1; D gene unclear. This CDR3 region has 13 residues. From germline, CDR1 is SGHRS and CDR2 YFSETQ. Trimming took 2 bases from V and 8 from J, leaving 11 bases between them.

This clonotype was observed many times. This chain joins TRBV20-1 and TRBJ2-3, with D tentatively TRBD1 (6 bases). Trimming removed 0 bases from V and 2 bases from J, with 18 bases in between. CDR3 length: 17 amino acids. Germline V gene sequence: CDR1 DFQATT, CDR2 SNEGSKA (reference sequence). As DNA, the CDR3 is TGCAGTGCTAGAGATCCAGGGGCTCAAGGCCTCACAGATACGCAGTATTTT. Amino acids: CSARDPGAQGLTDTQYF.

The table lists this clonotype with many counts. One end of the junction varies from germline; a read error may be responsible. This rearrangement joins TRBV5-1 to TRBJ1-2, with no clear D. The germline CDR1 and CDR2 sequences are SGHRS and YFSETQ. The CDR3 totals 13 residues. The CDR3 is CASSLAGSYGYTF. CDR3 bases: TGTGCCAGCAGCTTAGCTGGGAGCTATGGCTACACCTTC.

This clonotype appeared a few times. The V call is TRBV18, the J call TRBJ2-1, with 7 bases identical to TRBD2. This CDR3 is built from 15 residues. Per the germline V gene, CDR1 is KGHSH and CDR2 is LQKENI. With 3 bases clipped from V and 7 bases from J, the junction kept 9 bases outside the gene matches. This CDR3 reads CASSPSGLERNEQFF. CDR3 in DNA: TGTGCCAGCTCACCTTCCGGACTAGAGAGGAATGAGCAGTTCTTC.

The table lists this clonotype with a few counts. V is TRBV10-3 and J is TRBJ1-5; D gene unclear. Trimming cost V 2 bases and J 3 bases, with 11 bases left between them. The CDR3 loop spans 15 amino acids. Germline values: CDR1 ENHRY, CDR2 SYGVKD. The CDR3 DNA reads TGTGCCATCAGTGAGCTTGGACGGTCCAATCAGCCCCAGCATTTT. Residues: CAISELGRSNQPQHF.

This clonotype has ten or more counts. This chain connects TRBV3-1 to TRBJ1-1; D is unclear. Germline V gene sequence: CDR1 LGHDT, CDR2 YNNKEL (reference sequence). Trimming removed 5 bases at V and 3 bases at J, with 4 bases between. CDR3 length equals 11 residues. The CDR3 reads CASSYDTEAFF. The CDR3 DNA is TGTGCCAGCAGCTACGACACTGAAGCTTTCTTT.

This clonotype was recorded many times. The chain is built from TRBV20-1 and TRBJ2-5; D gene unclear. Germline-derived CDR1 and CDR2 are DFQATT and SNEGSKA (reference sequence). V lost 4 bases to trimming and J lost 3 bases, with 15 bases between them. The CDR3 is 14 residues long. CDR3 in DNA: TGCAGTGCTAATCCGCCAAGTTGGGAAGAGACCCAGTACTTC. This sequence encodes CSANPPSWEETQYF.

This chain connects TRBV5-1 to TRBJ1-6; D perhaps matches TRBD1 (6 bases). Trimming left V 0 bases short and J 0 bases short, with 10 bases between. CDR1 is SGHRS, CDR2 YFSETQ, per germline. The length of the CDR3 is 17 residues. The CDR3 sequence is CASSLGGQSSYNSPLHF. For the CDR3, the DNA is TGCGCCAGCAGCTTGGGGGGGCAGAGCTCCTATAATTCACCCCTCCACTTT.

This clonotype appeared many times. The CDR3 region is CAWSVGGPPYEQYF. CDR3 DNA: TGTGCCTGGAGTGTGGGAGGTCCCCCCTACGAGCAGTACTTC. The chain joins TRBV30 to TRBJ2-7, with D tentatively TRBD2 (6 bases). Trimming took off 0 bases at V and 2 bases at J, with 11 bases between the two ends. The CDR3 extends over 14 amino acids. Germline V CDR1 and CDR2: GTSNPN, SVGIG (reference sequence).

This clonotype was seen many times. The chain couples TRBV7-8 to TRBJ2-1, with 12 nucleotides matching TRBD2. CDR3 length: 19 residues. Germline V gene lookup returns CDR1 SGHVS and CDR2 FQNEAQ. The ends lost 1 base at V and 1 base at J; junction bases unmatched: 8. The CDR3 region has the DNA TGTGCCAGCAGCTTAGGCCTAGCGGGGGGGCGAAGATCCTACAATGAGCAGTTCTTC. Protein sequence: CASSLGLAGGRRSYNEQFF.

J is TRBJ2-3 and V is TRBV20-1; D is unresolved. Trimming left V 4 bases short and J 2 bases short, with 10 bases between. Germline V gene data show CDR1 as DFQATT and CDR2 as SNEGSKA (reference sequence). CDR3 size: 13 residues. CDR3 in DNA: TGCAGTGCTAACTGGCCCTCCACAGATACGCAGTATTTT. As protein: CSANWPSTDTQYF.

V usage is TRBV19 and J usage is TRBJ1-5, with D perhaps TRBD1 (5 bases). Germline loops: CDR1 LNHDA, CDR2 SQIVND (reference sequence). V was clipped by 5 bases and J by 0 bases, with 23 bases between them. CDR3 length equals 19 residues. The CDR3 spells CASSSDPQGRRISNQPQHF. The CDR3 DNA sequence: TGTGCCAGTAGTTCTGATCCGCAGGGTAGGCGGATTAGCAATCAGCCCCAGCATTTT. The variable domain in full, with the rest retrieved from reference TRBV19 and TRBJ1-5, is DGGITQSPKYLFRKEGQNVTLSCEQNLNHDAMYWYRQDPGQGLRLIYYSQIVNDFQKGDIAEGYSVSREKKESFPLTVTSAQKNPTAFYLCASSSDPQGRRISNQPQHFGDGTRLSIL.

This clonotype was recorded a few times. V gene TRBV27 combines with J gene TRBJ2-7; perhaps D is TRBD1 or TRBD2 (5 bases each). This CDR3 has 15 amino acids. V dropped 2 bases and J dropped 2 bases, with 13 bases sitting between them. The germline V gene has CDR1 MNHEY and CDR2 SMNVEV (reference sequence). DNA of the CDR3: TGTGCCAGCAGTTTAGAGGGGTACCCCACCTACGAGCAGTACTTC. This sequence encodes CASSLEGYPTYEQYF.

This chain uses TRBV30 with TRBJ2-1, with 7 bases identical to TRBD2. The CDR3 runs to 11 residues. J lost 8 bases, V lost 5 bases, and 3 bases had no gene match. Germline CDR1 and CDR2: GTSNPN and SVGIG (reference sequence). CDR3 DNA sequence: TGTGCCTGGGGGGGACTACATGAGCAGTTCTTC. Protein sequence: CAWGGLHEQFF.